A single TCR beta chain is shown here with its context. Its cognate antigen is unknown. CDR1 and CDR2 (germline): MGHRA, YSYEKL. The CDR3 has 12 residues. V was pared by 10 bases and J by 2 bases, with 10 bases between. This record comes from a study of cytomegalovirus exposure and HLA in healthy donors. Study outcomes and limitations: Analyses of presence and absence presupposed an approximately uniform sequencing depth across donors. The study listed roughly 160 cytomegalovirus-associated TCR beta chains.

Amplification used 60 Vbeta primers and 13 Jbeta primers. Using immunoSEQ multiplex PCR, the repertoire was profiled, and TCRdb retains in-frame clones only, with some absent. The repertoire consists of fewer than 150,000 clones, with 55% to 80% occurring once and the leading ten covering around an eighth. The specimen was PBMCs. J is TRBJ2-3 and V is TRBV4-1; tentative D call: TRBD2 (6 bases). This TCR came from a human donor in good health. The CDR3 DNA is TGCGCCACGACGGGAGACACAGATACGCAGTATTTT. It translates to CATTGDTDTQYF.